This T cell receptor (beta chain) appears in the sequencing data of a study of T-cell memory formation after mild COVID-19. Study overall: In these data, TCR clusters were largely donor specific.

From the 5' RACE reads, TCRdb called clonotypes with MiXCR, one entry per CDR3 protein. This sample has 270,000 or so distinct CDR3 sequences, with approximately 15% found just once. Points from the study as a whole: Shrinking CD4+ clones were chiefly CM and EM; CD8+ ones were chiefly EMRA.

The CDR3 is 15 residues long. V lost 0 bases, J lost 3 bases, and 11 bases lay in between. Germline V gene data show CDR1 as MGHRA and CDR2 as YSYEKL. This clonotype was recorded a few times. Its target is unknown. The receptor comes from a man aged 18 to 35 who had mild COVID-19 (a few samples of this study predate the infection). Cell type and time point are not known. The sequenced material came from PBMCs or a T cell subset sorted from them (not recorded which). The rearrangement uses TRBV4-1 and TRBJ1-1; D might be TRBD1 (5 bases). The CDR3, as DNA: TGCGCCAGCAGCCAAGATGGGGGGACGTACACTGAAGCTTTCTTT. This codes for CASSQDGGTYTEAFF.